What follows are 13 T cell receptor beta chains derived from one specimen sequenced in a study of CD8 T cells in ankylosing spondylitis. A single record per CDR3 protein comes from TCRdb applying MiXCR to the 5' RACE reads. This sample has tens of thousands of distinct CDR3 sequences, with around 6.5% found just once. Material: synovial fluid, either unsorted or a sorted T cell fraction (not recorded which). The receptor set was obtained from a male donor with ankylosing spondylitis.

In its sample, this clonotype was seen many times. The V call is TRBV28, the J call TRBJ2-5; D is unclear. Germline CDR1 is MDHEN and CDR2 is SYDVKM. Trimming stripped 7 bases from V and 4 bases from J, with 16 bases between. The CDR3 sequence is 14 residues long. DNA of the CDR3: TGTGCCAGCACGGTGGGTTGGGATGGAGAGACCCAGTACTTC. It yields the protein CASTVGWDGETQYF.

This clonotype was observed many times. The V and J genes are TRBV7-8 and TRBJ1-1; D perhaps matches TRBD1 (6 bases). CDR3 length equals 15 residues. Looked up from germline, CDR1 is SGHVS and CDR2 is FQNEAQ. Trimming left V 1 base short and J 0 bases short, with 9 bases between. Here the CDR3 DNA reads TGTGCCAGCAGCTTAGAGAGGGGGATGAACACTGAAGCTTTCTTT. Protein sequence: CASSLERGMNTEAFF.

This clonotype was counted at least ten times. The CDR3 DNA sequence: TGCAGTGTTATCACAGGGTGGACTGAAGCTTTCTTT. Amino acid sequence: CSVITGWTEAFF. This rearrangement joins TRBV20-1 to TRBJ1-1; the D gene is possibly TRBD1 (6 bases). In germline, CDR1 is DFQATT, CDR2 SNEGSKA (reference sequence). Trimming removed 7 bases from V and 5 bases from J, with 14 bases in between. The CDR3 runs to 12 residues.

In this sample, this clonotype turned up many times. The gene calls are TRBV5-1 and TRBJ1-3; D is unresolved. Trimming removed 7 bases at V and 1 base at J, with 9 bases between. The CDR3 runs 13 residues. Germline V gene sequence: CDR1 SGHRS, CDR2 YFSETQ. CDR3 in amino acids: CASGDASGNTIYF. The CDR3 DNA follows: TGCGCCAGCGGGGATGCTTCTGGAAACACCATATATTTT.

This clonotype occurred a few times. The chain is built from TRBV7-2 and TRBJ2-5, with unresolved D. Germline V gene lookup returns CDR1 SGHTA and CDR2 FQGNSA. V was trimmed by 0 bases and J by 1 base, leaving 9 bases between them. The CDR3 loop spans 15 amino acids. The CDR3 loop reads CASSLAGETQETQYF. CDR3 in DNA: TGTGCCAGCAGCTTAGCGGGTGAAACCCAAGAGACCCAGTACTTC.

This clonotype was detected many times. The chain combines TRBV24-1 with TRBJ1-5; 11 positions agree with TRBD1. CDR1 is KGHDR, CDR2 SFDVKD, per germline. The J segment lost 4 bases and the V segment lost 8 bases, leaving 6 bases of the junction unmatched. The CDR3 runs to 15 residues. The DNA of the CDR3 is TGTGCCACCATGGGGACAGGGGGGTGGAATCAGCCCCAGCATTTT. Translating it yields CATMGTGGWNQPQHF.

CDR3 DNA sequence: TGCAGCGTTGAAGATCGCGCGTGGAACTCCTACGAGCAGTACTTC. Translating gives CSVEDRAWNSYEQYF. The chain couples TRBV29-1 to TRBJ2-7; no firm D call. Germline V gives CDR1 SQVTM, CDR2 ANQGSEA. The germline V and J ends were trimmed by 0 bases and 0 bases, with 12 bases remaining between them. The CDR3 totals 15 residues.

This clonotype has more than one count but fewer than ten. The J gene is TRBJ2-3, the V gene TRBV11-1, with TRBD2 identical over 13 bases. The J segment lost 3 bases and the V segment lost 5 bases, leaving 5 bases of the junction unmatched. Germline V gives CDR1 SGHAT, CDR2 FQDESV (reference sequence). CDR3 length equals 16 residues. The CDR3 DNA reads as TGTGCCAGCAGCCGCTTACTAGCGGGAGGGACAGATACGCAGTATTTT. It translates to CASSRLLAGGTDTQYF.

In this sample, this clonotype turned up many times. J is TRBJ1-2 and V is TRBV20-1; weak D call: TRBD1 (5 bases). V dropped 7 bases and J dropped 3 bases, with 15 bases sitting between them. This CDR3 has 13 residues. Germline CDR1 DFQATT, CDR2 SNEGSKA (reference sequence). CDR3: CSVLTERDYGYTF. CDR3 DNA: TGCAGTGTTTTGACAGAAAGGGACTATGGCTACACCTTC.

This clonotype was recorded at least ten times. The chain uses TRBV12-3 or TRBV12-4 and TRBJ2-7; tentatively, D is TRBD2 (6 bases). The CDR3 loop spans 16 amino acids. V shed 6 bases and J shed 7 bases, with 25 bases lying between them. The DNA for the CDR3 is TGTGCCAGCAGCCTTAGACGTGCCGGGAGAGAGGGGGAGCAGTACTTC. It is translated as CASSLRRAGREGEQYF.

The table lists this clonotype with many counts. V is TRBV12-3 or TRBV12-4 and J is TRBJ2-1; 11 nucleotides line up with TRBD2. V trimming: 5 bases; J trimming: 5 bases; junction bases outside the gene matches: 14. The CDR3 is made up of 18 amino acids. CDR3 sequence: CASSPEYSGRAYDNEQFF. DNA for the CDR3: TGTGCCAGCAGTCCCGAATATAGCGGGAGGGCTTACGACAATGAGCAGTTCTTC.

In its sample, this clonotype was seen many times. The chain joins TRBV12-3 or TRBV12-4 to TRBJ2-5, with D possibly being TRBD2 (6 bases). Between the trimmed V and J ends, which lost 3 bases and 5 bases, there was a span of 10 bases. The CDR3 extends over 13 amino acids. The CDR3 DNA follows: TGTGCCAGCAGTTTGGAGGGGTTCGAGACCCAGTACTTC. It specifies CASSLEGFETQYF.

This clonotype came up many times. The chain employs TRBV28 and TRBJ2-7; 7 nucleotides align to TRBD1. The CDR3 contains 13 residues. Germline CDR1 MDHEN, CDR2 SYDVKM. V shed 5 bases and J 5 bases; nucleotides not matched to a gene: 6. The CDR3 reads CASSRQGRHEQYF. The CDR3 coding sequence is TGTGCCAGCAGTCGACAGGGTAGACACGAGCAGTACTTC.